The 4 T cell receptor beta chains below all came from one sample that was sequenced in a study of CD8 T cells in ankylosing spondylitis. Study-level points and caveats: Blood of patients with ankylosing spondylitis appeared to be characterized by a TCR beta motif of several highly homologous variants.

Their recognized antigens are unknown. TCRdb processed the 5' RACE reads anew with MiXCR; each CDR3 protein has one entry. The repertoire holds hundreds of thousands of distinct CDR3 sequences, about 11% seen once, with 0.51% in the top ten. Sequencing was done on a sample of blood, either unsorted or a sorted T cell fraction (not recorded which). The receptors come from a male donor with ankylosing spondylitis.

The chain links TRBV12-3 or TRBV12-4 to TRBJ1-2; D is unclear. The V end was cut by 3 bases, the J end by 2 bases, with 13 bases between. This CDR3 is 15 amino acids long. The CDR3, as DNA: TGTGCCAGCAGTTTGTCAAGTATTCTAAACTATGGCTACACCTTC. This encodes CASSLSSILNYGYTF.

This chain joins TRBV20-1 and TRBJ2-2; 15 nucleotides match TRBD2. CDR1 and CDR2 from the germline V gene are DFQATT and SNEGSKA (reference sequence). V was clipped by 4 bases and J by 5 bases; unmatched bases: 2. The CDR3 totals 15 residues. CDR3 DNA: TGCAGTGCTACCGGACTAGCGGGGGGGACCGGGGAGCTGTTTTTT. Its translation: CSATGLAGGTGELFF.

V and J are TRBV5-5 and TRBJ1-2, with a weak D call TRBD1 (5 bases). Trimming cost V 4 bases and J 4 bases, with 11 bases left between them. This CDR3 contains 13 residues. The germline V gene encodes CDR1 SGHKS and CDR2 YYEKEE (reference sequence). The chain's CDR3 is CASSHGDLYGYTF. CDR3 bases: TGTGCCAGCAGCCACGGGGACCTCTATGGCTACACCTTC.

The genes are TRBV4-3 and TRBJ1-6; D call uncertain. With 4 bases removed from V and 12 bases from J, the gap between germline ends came to 13 bases. The CDR3 contains 13 residues. Germline V gives CDR1 LGHNA, CDR2 YSLEER. The CDR3 here is CASSRLRAGPLHF. DNA for the CDR3: TGCGCCAGCAGCCGCCTCCGTGCGGGACCCCTCCACTTT.